The 5 T cell receptor beta chains below all came from one sample that was sequenced in a study of blood T cell repertoires in COVID-19. Sequencing used immunoSEQ multiplex PCR; TCRdb keeps in-frame clones, though not all of them. The data contain about 200,000 clones, 85% to 90% of them singletons. The sequencing sample was made of peripheral blood. These receptors came from a man aged 80 or over with acute or convalescent COVID-19.

This chain uses TRBV2 with TRBJ2-2, with unresolved D. Germline V CDR1 and CDR2: SNHLY, FYNNEI. This CDR3 region has 14 residues. Trimming cost V 5 bases and J 7 bases, with 14 bases left between them. As DNA, the CDR3 is TGTGCCAGCAGTCGACTCGGAAGGAACGGGGAGCTGTTTTTT. The encoded protein is CASSRLGRNGELFF. Filled out from reference TRBV2 and TRBJ2-2, the complete variable domain reads EPEVTQTPSHQVTQMGQEVILRCVPISNHLYFYWYRQILGQKVEFLVSFYNNEISEKSEIFDDQFSVERPDGSNFTLKIRSTKLEDSAMYFCASSRLGRNGELFFGEGSRLTVL.

The chain carries TRBV30 and TRBJ2-7; TRBD1 agrees at 7 bases. The CDR3 sequence is 13 residues long. Germline V gene data show CDR1 as GTSNPN and CDR2 as SVGIG (reference sequence). V was pared by 0 bases and J by 6 bases, with 5 bases of the junction left unmatched. The CDR3 loop reads CAWSVQGLGEQYF. The CDR3 DNA reads as TGTGCCTGGAGTGTACAGGGGCTGGGCGAGCAGTACTTC.

The V call is TRBV10-3, the J call TRBJ1-6, with no clear D. With 7 bases removed from V and 7 bases from J, the gap between germline ends came to 17 bases. Germline V gene sequence: CDR1 ENHRY, CDR2 SYGVKD. The CDR3 spans 15 residues. CDR3 loop: CAITAGGGGNSPLHF. CDR3 nucleotide sequence: TGTGCCATCACGGCAGGCGGCGGCGGGAATTCACCCCTCCACTTT.

The rearrangement joins TRBV2 to TRBJ2-7; no clear D. The CDR3 runs to 13 residues. CDR1 and CDR2 from the germline V gene are SNHLY and FYNNEI. Trimming removed 6 bases from V and 4 bases from J, with 13 bases in between. In DNA, the CDR3 is TGTGCCAGCAGCCCCCAAACGGGTTACGAGCAGTACTTC. As protein: CASSPQTGYEQYF.

This clone was observed a few times. J is TRBJ1-2 and V is TRBV21-1; TRBD1 was called by the table and not checked on the DNA. TRBV21-1 is labeled a pseudogene. The CDR3 is made up of 20 amino acids. Here the CDR3 DNA reads TGTGCCAGCAGCAAAGCGCCTGCTCAGGGAACCCCCGTGAATTTGTTCGGCTACACCTTC. Translating gives CASSKAPAQGTPVNLFGYTF.